Listed below are T cell receptor beta chains from one sample, sequenced in a study of T-cell reconstitution after alpha-beta-depleted transplantation in children. TCRdb used MiXCR to reprocess the PCR reads, holding one entry per CDR3 protein. Of about 110,000 distinct CDR3 sequences listed, around 6.4% were seen once; the top ten hold roughly 20%. Sequencing used PBMCs, mostly from graft donor cells, obtained 360 days after TCRalphabeta/CD19-depleted stem cell transplant. The receptors derive from a male patient between 2 and 15 years old who had a stem cell transplant for acute lymphoblastic leukemia, so the T cells may come from the graft donor. Both conserved end residues are part of each CDR3. A D gene is named only where the DNA matches it firmly. Part of the rows lack a size; the others show once, few, many or a class for expanded clones.

once	NA	TRBJ2-1	17	TRBV2	TGTGCCAGCAGTCTCTCCCCGACGGAGCCCTCCTACAATGAGCAGTTCTTC	CASSLSPTEPSYNEQFF
many	NA	TRBJ1-2	12	TRBV10-3	TGTGCCATCGATACAGGGAACTATGGCTACACCTTC	CAIDTGNYGYTF
few	TRBD1	TRBJ2-7	16	TRBV4-1	TGCGCCAGCAGCCAAGGGGGCAGGGGGCTTTTCTACGAGCAGTACTTC	CASSQGGRGLFYEQYF
NA	NA	TRBJ1-1	15	TRBV6-5	TGTGCCAGCAGTTACTCGGGACATTTTAGCACTGAAGCTTTCTTT	CASSYSGHFSTEAFF
many	NA	TRBJ1-1	13	TRBV5-1	TGCGCCAGCAGGGAGGGGACGTTAACTGAAGCTTTCTTT	CASREGTLTEAFF
many	TRBD1	TRBJ1-5	15	TRBV10-3	TGTGCCAGCGCCTCGTCGGGACAGGGGTATCAGCCCCAGCATTTT	CASASSGQGYQPQHF
few	TRBD2	TRBJ2-7	16	TRBV7-2	TGTGCCAGCACCTTACTCTTGCGGGAGAGCTCCTACGAGCAGTACTTC	CASTLLLRESSYEQYF
many	NA	TRBJ2-7	12	TRBV20-1	TGCAGTGCTAGCGCTAGCAAGTACGAGCAGTACTTC	CSASASKYEQYF
NA	NA	TRBJ2-3	16	TRBV7-8	TGTGCCAGCAGCAGAGGGCCTCTAGGGCGCACAGATACGCAGTATTTT	CASSRGPLGRTDTQYF
few	NA	TRBJ1-2	11	TRBV10-3	TGTGCCATCCAGGGAGCAAATGGCTACACCTTC	CAIQGANGYTF
many	NA	TRBJ2-3	14	TRBV20-1	TGCAGTGCTAGAGCCCGAGTAAGCACAGATACGCAGTATTTT	CSARARVSTDTQYF
few	TRBD1	TRBJ2-5	15	TRBV11-2	TGTGCCAGCAGTTGGGACAGGGGGCGTCAAGAGACCCAGTACTTC	CASSWDRGRQETQYF
many	NA	TRBJ1-2	11	TRBV29-1	TGCAGCGTGAGGGCACCTAAAGGCTACACCTTC	CSVRAPKGYTF
many	TRBD1	TRBJ2-7	17	TRBV4-2	TGTGCCAGCAGCCAAGACCAGAGGACAGGGGGTAATCACGAGCAGTACTTC	CASSQDQRTGGNHEQYF
NA	TRBD1	TRBJ1-2	16	TRBV4-3	TGCGCCAGCAGCCAAGTAATAGGACAGGGGTCGGAAGGCTACACCTTC	CASSQVIGQGSEGYTF
NA	TRBD1	TRBJ1-5	16	TRBV7-2	TGTGCCAGCAGCTTACGGGGACAGGGGCCATATCAGCCCCAGCATTTT	CASSLRGQGPYQPQHF
many	NA	TRBJ2-1	15	TRBV6-1	TGTGCCAGCAAGAGGGGCCTCAGCTCCTACAATGAGCAGTTCTTC	CASKRGLSSYNEQFF
few	TRBD1	TRBJ2-3	15	TRBV4-1	TGCGCCAGCAGCCAAGAGGGCAGGGGGATGGATACGCAGTATTTT	CASSQEGRGMDTQYF
many	TRBD2	TRBJ2-7	15	TRBV7-9	TGTGCCAGCAGCTTCGGCGGGGGTGAATACTACGAGCAGTACTTC	CASSFGGGEYYEQYF
many	TRBD1	TRBJ1-1	14	TRBV20-1	TGCAGTGCTAGAGCCCGGGACAGGGGTGTAAAAGCTTTCTTT	CSARARDRGVKAFF
few	NA	TRBJ2-3	15	TRBV24-1	TGTGCCACCAGTGATACCGGACAGTACACAGATACGCAGTATTTT	CATSDTGQYTDTQYF
many	TRBD2	TRBJ2-5	16	TRBV7-6	TGTGCCAGCAGCCCCCTGTCCCGGGACTACAAAGAGACCCAGTACTTC	CASSPLSRDYKETQYF
NA	TRBD1	TRBJ1-2	16	TRBV30	TGTGCCTGGAGTGGGACAGGGAAAGGAGCAGGCTATGGCTACACCTTC	CAWSGTGKGAGYGYTF
NA	TRBD1	TRBJ2-1	13	TRBV13	TGTGCCAGCAGCTCAGAGGGGGCGGGTGAGCAGTTCTTC	CASSSEGAGEQFF
many	TRBD1	TRBJ2-7	13	TRBV7-6	TGTGCCAGCAGCTTGGGGGACAGCTACGAGCAGTACTTC	CASSLGDSYEQYF
NA	NA	TRBJ1-5	16	TRBV6-2/TRBV6-3	TGTGCCAGCAGTTACACGAGGAAAGGGAGGGATCAGCCCCAGCATTTT	CASSYTRKGRDQPQHF
many	NA	TRBJ2-7	14	TRBV24-1	TGTGCCACCAGTGGAGGCGGTCCGGGGGACGAGCAGTACTTC	CATSGGGPGDEQYF
many	NA	TRBJ1-3	17	TRBV27	TGTGCCAGCAGTTTAAGGGGCCCCAAGAGCTCTGGAAACACCATATATTTT	CASSLRGPKSSGNTIYF
many	TRBD2	TRBJ2-2	14	TRBV5-1	TGCGCCAGCAGCTTCGGGGGGATCGCCGGGGAGCTGTTTTTT	CASSFGGIAGELFF
many	TRBD2	TRBJ2-7	15	TRBV28	TGTGCCAGCAATAAACTAGCGGGAGGTGGCTACGAGCAGTACTTC	CASNKLAGGGYEQYF
many	NA	TRBJ1-1	15	TRBV28	TGTGCCAGCAGTTTTCCACAAGGGGCAAGGACTGAAGCTTTCTTT	CASSFPQGARTEAFF
few	NA	TRBJ2-5	12	TRBV27	TGTGCCACCCGAAGGGGAGAGGAGACCCAGTACTTC	CATRRGEETQYF
many	NA	TRBJ2-2	15	TRBV7-9	TGTGCCAGCAGCCCCCGCGAGGGTAACACCGGGGAGCTGTTTTTT	CASSPREGNTGELFF
many	NA	TRBJ2-3	15	TRBV4-3	TGCGCCAGCAGCCAAGAAGTGGGGTTTACAGATACGCAGTATTTT	CASSQEVGFTDTQYF
few	NA	TRBJ1-1	14	TRBV29-1	TGCAGCGTTATCGGTCAGGGAGGAAACACTGAAGCTTTCTTT	CSVIGQGGNTEAFF
many	TRBD2	TRBJ2-5	14	TRBV10-3	TGTGCCATCAAAGAGGGAACTAGCGAGGAGACCCAGTACTTC	CAIKEGTSEETQYF
many	NA	TRBJ2-6	13	TRBV29-1	TGCAGCGTTCGGGAGACTGGGGCCAACGTCCTGACTTTC	CSVRETGANVLTF
many	NA	TRBJ2-1	13	TRBV2	TGTGCCAGCAGTGTTAATAGCTACAATGAGCAGTTCTTC	CASSVNSYNEQFF
many	NA	TRBJ2-3	14	TRBV24-1	TGTGCCACCAGTGACCCCGGTTGGACTCCAGCACAGTATTTT	CATSDPGWTPAQYF
few	NA	TRBJ2-7	14	TRBV5-1	TGCGCCAGCAGCTTGAAGGGTTTCACTTACGAGCAGTACTTC	CASSLKGFTYEQYF
many	TRBD1	TRBJ1-3	12	TRBV20-1	TGCAGTGCCCGGACAGGCGGAAACACCATATATTTT	CSARTGGNTIYF
many	NA	TRBJ2-1	17	TRBV3-1	TGTGCCAGCAGCCAAGACGCCAGGGTTCGCTCCTACAATGAGCAGTTCTTC	CASSQDARVRSYNEQFF
NA	TRBD2	TRBJ2-7	14	TRBV7-2	TGTGCCAGCAGCTATCAGCGGGAGGACTACGAGCAGTACTTC	CASSYQREDYEQYF
many	TRBD2	TRBJ2-6	17	TRBV20-1	TGCAGTGCTAGAGATGCGGGGGGGAGCTCTGGGGCCAACGTCCTGACTTTC	CSARDAGGSSGANVLTF
many	NA	TRBJ2-1	16	TRBV28	TGTGCCAGCAGTTTCGGAGGGGTCTTTTCCTACAATGAGCAGTTCTTC	CASSFGGVFSYNEQFF
NA	NA	TRBJ2-7	17	TRBV27	TGTGCCAGCAGAAGGGGGCTGCCCGGAGGAGGGGACTACGAGCAGTACTTC	CASRRGLPGGGDYEQYF
few	NA	TRBJ2-3	17	TRBV5-4	TGTGCCAGCAGCTTGGCCCACTTCAGGGGAGGCACAGATACGCAGTATTTT	CASSLAHFRGGTDTQYF
many	NA	TRBJ2-2	11	TRBV9	TGTGCCTCCAGCACCACCGGGGAGCTGTTTTTT	CASSTTGELFF
NA	NA	TRBJ2-5	13	TRBV6-2/TRBV6-3	TGTGCCAGCAGTTTTGTAGGGGGGGAGACCCAGTACTTC	CASSFVGGETQYF
few	TRBD1	TRBJ1-5	15	TRBV28	TGTGCCAGCAGTTTAGGACAGGGGATGGCTCAGCCCCAGCATTTT	CASSLGQGMAQPQHF
many	NA	TRBJ1-2	16	TRBV2	TGTGCCAGCAGTGTCCTTGGCAGAACATGGAATGGTGGCTACACCTTC	CASSVLGRTWNGGYTF
few	NA	TRBJ2-7	16	TRBV4-2	TGTGCCAGCAGCCAAGGGCCGGACCCCAGCTCCTACGAGCAGTACTTC	CASSQGPDPSSYEQYF
many	NA	TRBJ2-1	16	TRBV7-2	TGTGCCAGCAGCTTAGGGGGAGTGGGCAGGTTCAATGAGCAGTTCTTC	CASSLGGVGRFNEQFF
many	TRBD1	TRBJ2-1	15	TRBV7-2	TGTGCCAGCAGCTCTCCCGGGACAGGGCACAATGAGCAGTTCTTC	CASSSPGTGHNEQFF
many	NA	TRBJ2-7	17	TRBV7-9	TGTGCCAGCAGCTTCCAAGGCGGGTATATAGCGGACTACGAGCAGTACTTC	CASSFQGGYIADYEQYF